This T cell receptor beta chain was captured in a study of PD-1 blockade in mismatch repair-deficient tumors. This clone appeared a few times. Its specificity is unknown. Sequencing used immunoSEQ multiplex PCR; TCRdb keeps in-frame clones, though not all of them. The table includes about 38,000 clones, around 79% detected once. Mismatch repair deficiency was confirmed in all patients, by PCR or immunohistochemistry. Whole-study findings and limits: Tumor-resident clones, often absent from pretreatment blood, expanded after pembrolizumab and then contracted.

The CDR3 sequence is 15 residues long. The germline CDR1 and CDR2 sequences are MGHDK and SYGVNS. Trimming shortened V by 2 bases and J by 4 bases, and 12 bases separated the two germline ends. Material: peripheral blood, obtained 4 weeks after starting pembrolizumab. This TCR was sampled from an adult with mismatch repair-deficient cancer. V usage is TRBV25-1 and J usage is TRBJ1-5; D unresolved. CDR3 sequence (DNA): TGTGCCAGCAGTGAACAGGCCGGGGAAAATCAGCCCCAGCATTTT. This gives the protein CASSEQAGENQPQHF.